This TCR beta chain derives from a study of T cells in Graves' hyperthyroidism and ophthalmopathy (dated by TCRdb to between 2017 and 2020). As for the study more broadly: Peripheral blood samples were taken at initial diagnosis, before any treatment was given. To identify distinguishing TCR V-J signatures, a discovery cohort of around 100 patients was used, comprising 40 to 45 with Graves' ophthalmopathy and approximately 58 with stable Graves' hyperthyroidism. The approximately 98 discovery patients were randomly divided into training and test sets at a 7:3 ratio. The paper reports TCR Vbeta CDR3 sequencing of over 130 peripheral blood samples: approximately 43 ophthalmopathy, 75 to 80 hyperthyroidism and approximately 17 progressor patients. In addition, the study compared T-cell repertoires in thyroid tissue and in blood from about 6 Graves' hyperthyroidism patients. Whether ophthalmopathy could be predicted prospectively was tested in an independent validation cohort made up of 18 hyperthyroidism patients plus 17 patients who later progressed to ophthalmopathy. After blood sampling, hyperthyroidism patients were treated with methimazole at a starting dose of 30 mg daily, and ophthalmopathy patients were treated with high-dose intravenous methylprednisolone.

The CDR3 numbers 15 residues from cysteine through phenylalanine. Just CDR3 DNA is preserved here, 45 bases in frame from base 1. CDR1 and CDR2 were assigned from the germline V gene as SGHRS and YFSETQ. Ends trimmed: V by 6 bases, J by 2 bases; bases unmatched to a gene: 5. The TCR beta CDR3 regions were amplified from RNA transcripts. The first round of RT-PCR for the TCR CDR3 was performed with the HTBI primer set and the Qiagen OneStep RT-PCR kit. Libraries were constructed in a second round of multiplex PCR, after which size selection and purification were carried out. Paired-end sequencing of the libraries was performed with 100 bp reads on an Illumina HiSeq2000. On the study's bioinformatics: SOAPnuke was used to process the raw data, throwing out any read that contained adapters or uncalled bases, had a mean Phred below 15, or lacked an exact constant-primer or identifier match. High-quality paired reads were merged using COPE v1.2.5, and each unique nucleotide sequence was defined as a clonotype. MiTCR v1.1 was used to align the clonotypes against IMGT TRBV, TRBD and TRBJ reference segments. The analysis included only V-J combinations with a frequency above 0.0001, which together covered 99% to 99.2% of the repertoires. The TCS score was defined as F50 (clonal expansion) divided by E x V (chaos), with BLOSUM62-based TCRdist calculated between CDR3 peptides within each V-J. Welch's t-statistics and random forest reduced roughly 500 V-J features to 10 to 15, which were used in a naive Bayes classifier (R e1071). TCRdb trimmed the raw reads at Q25, called clones with MiXCR and kept productive beta chains. For every CDR3 protein sequence, its rows merge into one entry that carries the most common genes and DNA. TCRdb's processing, not the authors' own work, is the source of the V and J calls. The sample yields under 400,000 distinct CDR3 sequences; 12% to 15% were counted once. The leading ten clones occupy approximately 20% of the sample.

What the study reported, not specific to this receptor: In cross-validation, a model built on a 13 V-J signature told ophthalmopathy apart from stable hyperthyroidism with approximately 90% sensitivity and roughly 83% specificity, and in testing the same model reached 80%/75%. No statistical method was used to set the sample size in advance, and investigators knew the group allocation. Blood samples also contained most of the expanded thyroid clonotypes (frequency above 0.001), which suggests that blood repertoires may reflect thyroid immune responses. In validation, the model predicted progression to ophthalmopathy a median of about 5.9 months before onset, with around 70% sensitivity and 72.22% specificity.

Ophthalmopathy patients had moderately to severely active disease, with a Clinical Activity Score of 3 or more, a NOSPECS grade of 4 or more, and a disease duration of less than 3 months. The study excluded patients with uncontrolled infections, other autoimmune diseases, pregnancy or lactation. Diagnoses were based on clinical symptoms, serum thyroxine and TRAb, thyroid ultrasound and orbital computed tomography. PBMCs were separated from around 9.1 ml of fresh peripheral blood using Ficoll-Paque density gradient centrifugation. Total RNA was extracted using Trizol reagent, and RNA quality was assessed on an Agilent 2100 Bioanalyzer. With respect to this clonotype: It lacks a known antigen. It has no much larger one-base neighbor in the sample; base qualities were not kept.

The TCR originated in a woman aged 55-69 years with Graves' ophthalmopathy. Sequencing was performed on blood. The sequence is built from TRBV5-1 and TRBJ2-7, with 13 central nucleotides matching TRBD2. Here is the DNA: TGCGCCAGCACCCCAACTAGCGGGAGGGCCTACGAGCAGTACTTC. It translates to CASTPTSGRAYEQYF. Supplemented by the reference TRBV5-1 and TRBJ2-7 proteins around the CDR3, the complete variable domain is KAGVTQTPRYLIKTRGQQVTLSCSPISGHRSVSWYQQTPGQGLQFLFEYFSETQRNKGNFPGRFSGRQFSNSRSEMNVSTLELGDSALYLCASTPTSGRAYEQYFGPGTRLTVT.